A selection of T cell receptor beta chains follows, all from one sample in a study of PD-1 blockade in classical Hodgkin lymphoma. The protocol was immunoSEQ multiplex PCR, while the TCRdb copy is restricted to in-frame clones and leaves out a portion. The repertoire has tens of thousands of clones, 80% of them found once; the top ten carry 19%. This specimen consisted of peripheral blood mononuclear cells (PBMCs), obtained before the fourth cycle of nivolumab. The receptors here all came from a human donor with classical Hodgkin lymphoma. Both conserved end residues are part of each CDR3. A D gene is named only where the DNA matches it firmly. Expanded clones are given a class, and other clones once, few, many or no size at all.

J,D,size,V,DNA,CDR3
TRBJ2-7,-,-,TRBV7-8,TGTGCCAGCAGCTTAGGATCACTTTACGAGCAGTACTTC,CASSLGSLYEQYF
TRBJ1-5,-,-,TRBV11-2,TGTGCCAGCAGCCCGACCCGGTATCAGCCCCAGCATTTT,CASSPTRYQPQHF
TRBJ2-1,TRBD2,-,TRBV9,TGTGCCAGCAGCAGGGTAGCGGGGCTCAATGAGCAGTTCTTC,CASSRVAGLNEQFF
TRBJ2-7,-,-,TRBV28,TGTGCCAGCAGTCGATTCTACGAGCAGTACTTC,CASSRFYEQYF
TRBJ1-1,-,-,TRBV13,TGTGCCAGCAGCTCCCGGGACTTTGGAAACACTGAAGCTTTCTTT,CASSSRDFGNTEAFF
TRBJ2-1,-,-,TRBV7-6,TGTGCCAGCAGCCAGTGGGTGTACAATGAGCAGTTCTTC,CASSQWVYNEQFF
TRBJ1-1,-,-,TRBV5-3,TGTGCCAGAAGCTTTTTGTGCCTTATCAGGGAAAGGGCCTTGAACACTGAAGCTTTCTTT,CARSFLCLIRERALNTEAFF
TRBJ1-2,-,-,TRBV30,TGTGCCTGGAGTGTAAAGGACGGTTACCGCCATTTAAACTTC,CAWSVKDGYRHLNF
TRBJ1-5,-,-,TRBV7-2,TGTGCCAGCAGCTTAGCCGGCCCTAGCAATCAGCCCCAGCATTTT,CASSLAGPSNQPQHF
TRBJ2-3,TRBD2,once,TRBV7-9,TGTGCCAGCAGCCTACCGACTAGCGGGGTCACAGATACGCAGTATTTT,CASSLPTSGVTDTQYF
TRBJ2-1,TRBD2,-,TRBV18,TGTGCCAGCTCACTGTTTGACTCGCGGGGGAGCTACAATGAGCAGTTCTTC,CASSLFDSRGSYNEQFF
TRBJ1-1,-,once,TRBV4-1,TGCGCCAGCAGCCAAGATGATAAAGACTACCTAGACACCCTGAACACTGAAGCTTTCTTT,CASSQDDKDYLDTLNTEAFF
TRBJ2-3,TRBD1,-,TRBV5-1,TGCGCCAGCAGCTTGGGGTGGGGACAGGGCACAGATACGCAGTATTTT,CASSLGWGQGTDTQYF
TRBJ2-7,-,-,TRBV7-2,TGTGCCAGCAGCTCCACGCGAGTCGGGGAGCAGTACTTC,CASSSTRVGEQYF
TRBJ2-3,-,-,TRBV2,TGTGCCAGCAGTGAAATCCGGGGAGCTGGGACAGATACGCAGTATTTT,CASSEIRGAGTDTQYF
TRBJ2-1,TRBD2,-,TRBV6-5,TGTGCCAGCAGTTCCGCTAGCGGGAGGCCCAATGAGCAGTTCTTC,CASSSASGRPNEQFF
TRBJ2-7,-,few,TRBV5-4,TGTGCCAGCAGCTTGGAATCGGGGCGCTCGTACGAGCAGTACTTC,CASSLESGRSYEQYF
TRBJ2-1,TRBD2,-,TRBV7-7,TGTGCTAGCAGCCCAGGGACTAGCGGGATGTACGATGAGCAGTTCTTC,CASSPGTSGMYDEQFF
TRBJ2-3,TRBD1,-,TRBV19,TGTGCCAGTAGTATAGAGGGACAGCGCACAGATACGCAGTATTTT,CASSIEGQRTDTQYF
TRBJ2-1,-,few,TRBV9,TGTGCCAGCAGCGTAGATAAAGGGAACAATGAGCAGTTCTTC,CASSVDKGNNEQFF
TRBJ1-3,-,-,TRBV28,TGTGCCAGCAGTTCGGTGAACGGAGGTTTGGGAAACACCATATATTTT,CASSSVNGGLGNTIYF
TRBJ2-5,-,few,TRBV15,TGTGCCACCAGCAAGCGAGAGGGACACTGGGGAGAGACCCAGTACTTC,CATSKREGHWGETQYF
TRBJ1-1,-,-,TRBV6-1,TGTGCCAGCAGTGAGGGAACATTGGGAGCTTTCTTT,CASSEGTLGAFF
TRBJ1-5,TRBD1,-,TRBV19,TGTGCCAGTAGTATCACCGGGACAGGGGGAAGTCAGCCCCAGCATTTT,CASSITGTGGSQPQHF
TRBJ2-5,-,once,TRBV5-1,TGCGCCAGCAGCGGTACATCCAAAGAGACCCAGTACTTC,CASSGTSKETQYF
TRBJ1-5,-,-,TRBV11-2,TGTGCCAGCAGCTCGGGGGCTAGCAATCAGCCCCAGCATTTT,CASSSGASNQPQHF
TRBJ1-1,-,-,TRBV19,TGTGCCAGTAGCCAAGACAGAGCTGAAGCTTTCTTT,CASSQDRAEAFF
TRBJ2-3,TRBD2,-,TRBV9,TGTGCCAGCAGCGTAGACGGACTAGCGGGGACCACAGATACGCAGTATTTT,CASSVDGLAGTTDTQYF
TRBJ1-2,-,-,TRBV5-1,TGCGCCAGCAGCCCGATAGGCCCAGGTATCTATGGCTACACCTTC,CASSPIGPGIYGYTF
TRBJ1-1,-,-,TRBV11-2,TGTGCCAGCTCAGGGAGAACGAACACTGAAGCTTTCTTT,CASSGRTNTEAFF
TRBJ1-2,TRBD1,-,TRBV18,TGTGCCAGCTCCCAGGGACCAGGGGGTGCCTATGGCTACACCTTC,CASSQGPGGAYGYTF
TRBJ2-1,-,-,TRBV14,TGTGCCAGCAGCCCTAGCTCCTACAATGAGCAGTTCTTC,CASSPSSYNEQFF
TRBJ2-3,TRBD1,-,TRBV7-3,TGTGCCAGCAGCTTAACTGGACAGGGGAGCGGCCGTACGCAGTATTTT,CASSLTGQGSGRTQYF
TRBJ1-6,-,-,TRBV7-9,TGTGCCAGCAGCCTATTCGCTGAGTCACCCCTCCACTTT,CASSLFAESPLHF
TRBJ2-3,TRBD2,once,TRBV18,TGTGCCAGCTCACCACCTAGCGGGGGACTCACAGATACGCAGTATTTT,CASSPPSGGLTDTQYF
TRBJ2-1,TRBD2,-,TRBV7-3,TGTGCCAGCAGGAGACAGGCTAGCGGGAGGTCTCCGGGCTACAATGAGCAGTTCTTC,CASRRQASGRSPGYNEQFF
TRBJ1-6,-,-,TRBV30,TGTGCCTGGAGTACCTTTGGCTCCTATAATTCACCCCTCCACTTT,CAWSTFGSYNSPLHF